The 29 T cell receptor beta chains below were found in one sample sequenced in a study of early T cells in non-severe SARS-CoV-2 infection. In TCRdb, the 5' RACE reads were re-called with MiXCR into one record per CDR3 protein. The table includes 45,000 or so distinct CDR3 sequences, 9.5% to 13% detected once. The sample was whole blood. These receptors all come from an adult who was a healthcare worker with PCR-confirmed SARS-CoV-2 infection or an uninfected control (not recorded which).

This clonotype was recorded many times. The rearrangement links TRBV7-2 to TRBJ2-3, with D possibly matching TRBD2 (6 bases). Per the germline V gene, CDR1 is SGHTA and CDR2 is FQGNSA. The CDR3 has 16 amino acids. V lost 1 base to trimming and J lost 4 bases, with 15 bases between them. The CDR3: CASSLVGRGLADTQYF. The CDR3 nucleotides read TGTGCCAGCAGCTTAGTAGGACGGGGGTTGGCAGATACGCAGTATTTT.

Ten or more counts support this clonotype. The CDR3 coding sequence is TGTGCCAGCTCACCGTCACTAGCGGGGTCGGGAGCGAGCACAGATACGCAGTATTTT. Its protein is CASSPSLAGSGASTDTQYF. The chain combines TRBV18 with TRBJ2-3; 10 bases align to TRBD2. V shed 3 bases and J 0 bases; nucleotides not matched to a gene: 12. This CDR3 has 19 amino acids. Germline CDR1 is KGHSH and CDR2 is LQKENI.

This clonotype was recorded many times. The genes are TRBV24-1 and TRBJ2-4; maybe TRBD2 (5 bases). Deletions cut 3 bases from V and 2 bases from J, with 10 bases between. Germline CDR1 is KGHDR and CDR2 is SFDVKD. The CDR3 length is 15 residues. For the CDR3, the DNA is TGTGCCACCAGTGATCCCAGGACTCCCAAAAACATTCAGTACTTC. Protein product: CATSDPRTPKNIQYF.

This clonotype was detected only a few times. The chain combines TRBV7-2 with TRBJ1-4; perhaps TRBD1 as D (5 bases). The CDR3 runs to 15 residues. CDR1 and CDR2 (germline): SGHTA, FQGNSA. Trimming removed 4 bases at V and 5 bases at J, with 14 bases between. The CDR3 DNA reads as TGTGCCAGCAGCTCAGTTGGGGGTTCGAATGAAAAACTGTTTTTT. This translates into CASSSVGGSNEKLFF.

Ten or more counts support this clonotype. V gene TRBV19 combines with J gene TRBJ1-2, with 7 bases that match TRBD1. The CDR3 spans 13 residues. With V trimmed by 5 bases and J by 6 bases, 6 bases remained unmatched. CDR1 and CDR2 (germline): LNHDA, SQIVND (reference sequence). The CDR3 region is CASSFEGTDGYTF. The DNA for the CDR3 is TGTGCCAGTAGTTTTGAAGGGACAGATGGCTACACCTTC.

The rearrangement joins TRBV7-2 to TRBJ2-7, with D possibly being TRBD1 (7 bases). Germline V CDR1 and CDR2: SGHTA, FQGNSA. V lost 3 bases and J lost 4, with 16 bases in between. CDR3 length: 15 amino acids. Written as DNA, the CDR3 is TGTGCCAGCAGCTTCTGGTGGGCAGGGGGGTACGAGCAGTACTTC. Translation gives CASSFWWAGGYEQYF.

This clonotype has a count of ten or more. The chain combines TRBV10-3 with TRBJ1-2; D is uncertain. Per the germline V gene, CDR1 is ENHRY and CDR2 is SYGVKD. Deletions cut 7 bases from V and 7 bases from J, with 16 bases between. This CDR3 has 13 amino acids. Here the CDR3 DNA reads TGTGCCATCACCCCCGGCAGAGAAGCTGGCTACACCTTC. It translates to CAITPGREAGYTF.

This clonotype was picked up a small number of times. V gene TRBV19 combines with J gene TRBJ1-1; D possibly corresponds to TRBD1 (5 bases). The germline V gene has CDR1 LNHDA and CDR2 SQIVND (reference sequence). V shed 7 bases and J shed 3 bases, with 18 bases lying between them. The CDR3 runs to 15 residues. The CDR3 region is CASTLTMRGYTEAFF. The CDR3 DNA reads as TGTGCCAGTACTCTCACGATGAGGGGTTACACTGAAGCTTTCTTT. The full variable domain, in which reference TRBV19 and TRBJ1-1 provide the parts outside the CDR3, is DGGITQSPKYLFRKEGQNVTLSCEQNLNHDAMYWYRQDPGQGLRLIYYSQIVNDFQKGDIAEGYSVSREKKESFPLTVTSAQKNPTAFYLCASTLTMRGYTEAFFGQGTRLTVV.

The sample holds many counts of this clonotype. The V call is TRBV2, the J call TRBJ2-1; D is ambiguous. Between the trimmed V and J ends, which lost 7 bases and 7 bases, there was a span of 20 bases. This CDR3 comprises 15 residues. Germline V lookup: CDR1 SNHLY, CDR2 FYNNEI. CDR3: CASTLDTLTGNEQFF. The CDR3 DNA is TGTGCCAGCACCTTAGACACCTTGACTGGAAATGAGCAGTTCTTC. Full variable domain (rest looked up from reference TRBV2 and TRBJ2-1): EPEVTQTPSHQVTQMGQEVILRCVPISNHLYFYWYRQILGQKVEFLVSFYNNEISEKSEIFDDQFSVERPDGSNFTLKIRSTKLEDSAMYFCASTLDTLTGNEQFFGPGTRLTVL.

This clonotype was observed a handful of times. This rearrangement joins TRBV11-2 to TRBJ2-1; no definite D call. Trimming left V 5 bases short and J 10 bases short, with 12 bases between. This CDR3 is built from 12 residues. Germline CDR1 and CDR2: SGHAT and FQNNGV. The CDR3 is CASSAERREQFF. As DNA, the CDR3 is TGTGCCAGCAGCGCAGAAAGACGGGAGCAGTTCTTC.

This clonotype was picked up a small number of times. The chain employs TRBV5-1 and TRBJ2-3, with D perhaps TRBD2 (7 bases). Germline assignment: CDR1 SGHRS and CDR2 YFSETQ. The CDR3 contains 15 residues. V gave up 0 bases and J gave up 2 bases, with 10 bases separating them. CDR3 coding DNA: TGCGCCAGCAGCTTGGAGGGGGGGGTCACAGATACGCAGTATTTT. As protein: CASSLEGGVTDTQYF.

This clonotype was recorded a few times. CDR3 loop: CASRGDTAHDVAKNIQYF. The CDR3 DNA reads TGCGCCAGCAGGGGGGATACCGCCCATGATGTGGCCAAAAACATTCAGTACTTC. V usage is TRBV5-1 and J usage is TRBJ2-4; D is tentatively TRBD1 or TRBD2 (5 bases each). Germline V gene lookup returns CDR1 SGHRS and CDR2 YFSETQ. The ends were cut back, 5 bases at V and 1 base at J, with 22 bases in the middle. CDR3 length: 18 amino acids.

The V gene is TRBV29-1, the J gene TRBJ2-2; 8 nucleotides agree with TRBD1. The CDR3 totals 17 residues. CDR1 is SQVTM, CDR2 ANQGSEA, per germline. Unmatched junction bases numbered 8, after V lost 1 base and J lost 1 base. DNA of the CDR3: TGCAGCGTTGAAGCTCGACGGGACAGGCGGAACACCGGGGAGCTGTTTTTT. Protein product: CSVEARRDRRNTGELFF.

V is TRBV9 and J is TRBJ2-3; TRBD2 matches 7 bases. The germline V gene encodes CDR1 SGDLS and CDR2 YYNGEE. CDR3 length: 17 amino acids. V lost 0 bases and J lost 5; bases outside the gene matches: 12. CDR3 sequence (DNA): TGTGCCAGCAGCGTAGATCCGGAGGGAGGGTACTTAGATACGCAGTATTTT. Protein sequence: CASSVDPEGGYLDTQYF.

Remarks on this clonotype: This may come from a read error, since a much larger clone is one base off. The conserved final phenylalanine or tryptophan is absent from the CDR3, which likely points to a read error. The chain has TRBV5-5 and TRBJ2-3; D may correspond to TRBD1 or TRBD2 (5 bases each). The germline V and J ends were trimmed by 10 bases and 0 bases, with 6 bases remaining between them. This CDR3 comprises 11 residues. The germline V gene encodes CDR1 SGHKS and CDR2 YYEKEE (reference sequence). The CDR3 DNA is TGTGCCGGGGGTAGCACAGATACGCAGTATTTA. Protein sequence: CAGGSTDTQYL.

The chain employs TRBV29-1 and TRBJ2-2; 9 positions agree with TRBD2. The trim removed 7 bases at V and 5 bases at J, leaving 8 bases unmatched. The CDR3 runs 14 residues. From germline, CDR1 is SQVTM and CDR2 ANQGSEA. The CDR3 sequence is CSARAGGRTGELFF. As DNA, the CDR3 is TGCAGCGCTCGCGCGGGGGGGAGAACCGGGGAGCTGTTTTTT.

This clonotype was recorded at least ten times. The rearrangement joins TRBV10-2 to TRBJ1-1; 7 bases align to TRBD1. After removal of 4 bases from V and 3 bases from J, the junction contained 2 bases not matched to a gene. The germline V gene encodes CDR1 WSHSY and CDR2 SAAADI. The CDR3 is made up of 13 amino acids. Written as DNA, the CDR3 is TGCGCCAGCAGTGGACAGGGCTACACTGAAGCTTTCTTT. It yields the protein CASSGQGYTEAFF.

The genes are TRBV24-1 and TRBJ2-3; the D gene is possibly TRBD2 (6 bases). Germline V gene sequence: CDR1 KGHDR, CDR2 SFDVKD. The V gene lost 3 bases and the J gene lost 7 bases, with 10 bases spanning the gap. The CDR3 runs 13 residues. The CDR3 nucleotides read TGTGCCACCAGTGATGCGGGGACGAATACGCAGTATTTT. This sequence encodes CATSDAGTNTQYF.

This clonotype was recorded many times. This chain connects TRBV5-4 to TRBJ1-5, with TRBD1 identical over 7 bases. With 0 bases clipped from V and 8 bases from J, the junction kept 5 bases outside the gene matches. From germline, CDR1 is SGHNT and CDR2 YYREEE (reference sequence). The CDR3 sequence is 14 residues long. The CDR3: CASSLDRGMEPQHF. The CDR3 DNA follows: TGTGCCAGCAGCTTGGACAGGGGAATGGAGCCCCAGCATTTT.

This clonotype has a count of ten or more. CDR3 nucleotide sequence: TGTGCCAGCACCAACGAGGGGTGGCGAGGCACAGATACGCAGTATTTT. It translates to CASTNEGWRGTDTQYF. The chain uses TRBV21-1 and TRBJ2-3; the table calls TRBD1, which could not be checked here. TRBV21-1 is flagged as a pseudogene. This CDR3 has 16 amino acids.

This clonotype was detected many times. This chain joins TRBV5-1 and TRBJ2-5; D is possibly TRBD1 or TRBD2 (5 bases each). The CDR3 is 15 residues long. Germline V lookup: CDR1 SGHRS, CDR2 YFSETQ. Trimming left V 0 bases short and J 3 bases short, with 12 bases between. The CDR3 nucleotides read TGCGCCAGCAGCTTGGCGGGCAGGGAGAAAGAGACCCAGTACTTC. Translating it yields CASSLAGREKETQYF.

This clonotype is labeled medium-sized. The gene calls are TRBV7-9 and TRBJ2-5; a weak D match, TRBD1 (6 bases). Germline-derived CDR1 and CDR2 are SEHNR and FQNEAQ (reference sequence). The CDR3 totals 15 residues. V lost 4 bases and J 1 base, leaving 13 bases between the germline ends. The CDR3 loop reads CASSSPRDTQETQYF. For the CDR3, the DNA is TGTGCCAGCAGCTCACCCAGGGACACCCAAGAGACCCAGTACTTC.

This clonotype has a count of ten or more. The V call is TRBV12-3 or TRBV12-4, the J call TRBJ2-1; D may be TRBD2 (7 bases). CDR3 size: 13 residues. Deletions cut 7 bases from V and 4 bases from J, with 11 bases between. For the CDR3, the DNA is TGTGCCAGCAATGGGGGGGCGTACAATGAGCAGTTCTTC. This encodes CASNGGAYNEQFF.

This clonotype has a count of ten or more. The V and J genes are TRBV10-3 and TRBJ2-7; 7 bases line up with TRBD1. V lost 3 bases to trimming and J lost 0 bases; unmatched junction nucleotides: 8. This CDR3 comprises 16 residues. Per the germline V gene, CDR1 is ENHRY and CDR2 is SYGVKD. CDR3 nucleotide sequence: TGTGCCATCAGTGACCGAGACAGGGAAAGCTCCTACGAGCAGTACTTC. Its translation is CAISDRDRESSYEQYF.

The sample holds many counts of this clonotype. Here the CDR3 reads CASSLIPAQNTGELFF. CDR3 in DNA: TGTGCCAGCAGCTTAATCCCGGCCCAGAACACCGGGGAGCTGTTTTTT. The genes are TRBV7-3 and TRBJ2-2; D remains ambiguous. The CDR3 consists of 16 residues. Germline-derived CDR1 and CDR2 are SGHTA and FQGTGA. V was shortened by 1 base and J by 1 base, with 10 bases between the two germline ends.

This chain links TRBV4-3 with TRBJ1-1; TRBD1 matches 7 bases. Per the germline V gene, CDR1 is LGHNA and CDR2 is YSLEER. CDR3 length: 16 residues. V dropped 1 base and J dropped 2; count of bases not matched to a gene: 7. The CDR3 loop is CASSQGSGGVNTEAFF. In DNA form, the CDR3 reads TGCGCCAGCAGCCAAGGATCAGGGGGGGTTAACACTGAAGCTTTCTTT.

This clonotype has at least ten counts. The chain couples TRBV11-2 to TRBJ2-1; 7 positions match TRBD2. V shed 5 bases and J 9 bases; nucleotides not matched to a gene: 10. The CDR3 extends over 14 amino acids. Germline V gives CDR1 SGHAT, CDR2 FQNNGV. This chain's CDR3 is CASSPSSGGGEQFF. CDR3 nucleotides: TGTGCCAGCAGCCCGAGCTCTGGCGGGGGTGAGCAGTTCTTC.

This clonotype was seen at least ten times. The chain links TRBV2 to TRBJ1-2; D possibly corresponds to TRBD1 (6 bases). The CDR3 has 12 amino acids. The V end was cut by 6 bases, the J end by 8 bases, with 13 bases between. CDR1 is SNHLY and CDR2 is FYNNEI in the germline V gene. In nucleotides, the CDR3 is TGTGCCAGCAGCCAACAGGGAGACGGCTACACCTTC. Its translation is CASSQQGDGYTF.

There are a few counts of this clonotype. The V gene is TRBV7-2, the J gene TRBJ1-4; D gene ambiguous. V was trimmed by 5 bases and J by 6 bases, leaving 19 bases between them. In germline, CDR1 is SGHTA, CDR2 FQGNSA. CDR3 length: 16 residues. CDR3 residues: CASSPPWSGIHEKLFF. For the CDR3, the DNA is TGTGCCAGCAGCCCCCCTTGGAGCGGGATTCATGAAAAACTGTTTTTT.